This passage covers 10 T cell receptor beta chains from one sample sequenced in a study of T cells after yellow fever vaccination. TCRdb itself ran the 5' RACE reads through MiXCR, one entry per CDR3 protein. This sample has about 510,000 distinct CDR3 sequences; just over 20% occur once, and the top ten carry approximately 16%. Sequenced here: PBMCs, sampled roughly 20 days after the first yellow fever vaccination. These receptors were taken from a man younger than 35 who received the YFV17D yellow fever vaccine.

This clonotype was seen more than once but under ten times. The chain carries TRBV29-1 and TRBJ1-1; D possibly corresponds to TRBD1 (5 bases). Trimming stripped 3 bases from V and 6 bases from J, with 14 bases between. The CDR3 is 13 residues long. Per the germline V gene, CDR1 is SQVTM and CDR2 is ANQGSEA. The CDR3 here is CSVDSQGGPEAFF. In DNA form, the CDR3 reads TGCAGCGTTGACAGTCAGGGTGGGCCTGAAGCTTTCTTT.

This clonotype was seen a handful of times. This chain connects TRBV5-4 to TRBJ2-1; the match to TRBD2 covers 8 bases. CDR3 length: 15 amino acids. Per the germline V gene, CDR1 is SGHNT and CDR2 is YYREEE (reference sequence). With V trimmed by 3 bases and J by 12 bases, 14 bases remained unmatched. CDR3 nucleotides: TGTGCCAGCAGCTCAGAGCCCGGGACTAGTATGATGCAGTTCTTC. Translation gives CASSSEPGTSMMQFF.

This clonotype was found a few times. The chain combines TRBV6-1 with TRBJ2-1; no clear D. V was trimmed by 5 bases and J by 0 bases, leaving 11 bases between them. Germline V gene data show CDR1 as MNHNS and CDR2 as SASEGT. The CDR3 loop spans 15 amino acids. The CDR3 DNA follows: TGTGCCAGCAGTCGATGGCAAAGCTCCTACAATGAGCAGTTCTTC. Protein product: CASSRWQSSYNEQFF.

In its sample, this clonotype was seen a few times. The rearrangement links TRBV4-2 to TRBJ2-7; D uncertain. Between the trimmed V and J ends, which lost 0 bases and 4 bases, there was a span of 13 bases. The CDR3 runs to 15 residues. Germline lookup yields CDR1 LGHNA and CDR2 YNFKEQ. CDR3 nucleotide sequence: TGTGCCAGCAGCCAAGATCTGGCGGTCATATACGAGCAGTACTTC. Its protein is CASSQDLAVIYEQYF.

The chain employs TRBV4-1 and TRBJ1-5; no clear D. Trimming stripped 1 base from V and 5 bases from J, with 12 bases between. This CDR3 spans 15 amino acids. In germline, CDR1 is MGHRA, CDR2 YSYEKL. As DNA, the CDR3 is TGCGCCAGCAGCCAAGTCGGACGTTTGGATCAGCCCCAGCATTTT. It codes for CASSQVGRLDQPQHF.

This clonotype was seen more than once but under ten times. The gene calls are TRBV12-3 or TRBV12-4 and TRBJ2-1; D possibly corresponds to TRBD1 (5 bases). This CDR3 contains 12 residues. With 7 bases removed from V and 7 bases from J, the gap between germline ends came to 11 bases. In nucleotides, the CDR3 is TGTGCCAGCACTAGGGGAAGGAATGAGCAGTTCTTC. As protein: CASTRGRNEQFF.

The V gene is TRBV7-9, the J gene TRBJ2-3, with D uncertain. From germline, CDR1 is SEHNR and CDR2 FQNEAQ (reference sequence). The CDR3 is made up of 15 amino acids. V gave up 11 bases and J gave up 0 bases, with 18 bases separating them. CDR3 residues: CAVTGGSFSTDTQYF. CDR3 in DNA: TGTGCCGTAACGGGCGGCAGCTTCAGCACAGATACGCAGTATTTT. Full variable domain (remainder filled in from reference TRBV7-9 and TRBJ2-3): DTGVSQNPRHKITKRGQNVTFRCDPISEHNRLYWYRQTLGQGPEFLTYFQNEAQLEKSRLLSDRFSAERPKGSFSTLEIQRTEQGDSAMYLCAVTGGSFSTDTQYFGPGTRLTVL.

A few counts support this clonotype. This chain joins TRBV27 and TRBJ2-7; no firm D call. Germline V gene lookup returns CDR1 MNHEY and CDR2 SMNVEV (reference sequence). The V end was cut by 2 bases, the J end by 0 bases, with 11 bases between. The CDR3 is 15 residues long. The CDR3 nucleotides read TGTGCCAGCAGTTTAAGGCAGGTGAGCTCCTACGAGCAGTACGTC. Amino acids: CASSLRQVSSYEQYV.

The chain employs TRBV6-6 and TRBJ2-7; no clear D gene. This CDR3 contains 13 residues. V dropped 3 bases and J dropped 7 bases, with 13 bases sitting between them. Per the germline V gene, CDR1 is MNHNY and CDR2 is SVGAGI (reference sequence). CDR3 coding DNA: TGTGCCAGCAGTTATTTGGGGATGGGGGAGCAGTACGTC. Translation: CASSYLGMGEQYV.

The chain links TRBV27 to TRBJ1-6; D is uncertain. From germline, CDR1 is MNHEY and CDR2 SMNVEV (reference sequence). V shed 6 bases and J shed 9 bases, with 12 bases lying between them. The CDR3 runs to 13 residues. CDR3 amino acids: CASSPSIISPLHF. DNA for the CDR3: TGTGCCAGCAGCCCCTCCATTATTTCACCCCTCCACTTT.